These 7 T cell receptor beta chains originate from one sample sequenced in a study of blood T cell repertoires in COVID-19. The method was immunoSEQ multiplex PCR; TCRdb's version includes in-frame clones alone and lacks a portion of them. The repertoire consists of about 70,000 clones, with 80% to 90% occurring once and the leading ten covering 11%. What was sequenced was peripheral blood. All receptors derive from a young woman with acute or convalescent COVID-19.

The chain links TRBV19 to TRBJ1-2; D unresolved. The V and J ends lost 5 bases and 5 bases respectively, with 9 bases between them. The CDR3 totals 12 residues. CDR1 and CDR2 (germline): LNHDA, SQIVND (reference sequence). The CDR3 DNA sequence: TGTGCCAGTAGTTCCAAATTTTATGGCTACACCTTC. Translation gives CASSSKFYGYTF.

The chain links TRBV2 to TRBJ2-3; 7 bases align to TRBD2. Germline V gene lookup returns CDR1 SNHLY and CDR2 FYNNEI. The V and J ends lost 7 bases and 2 bases, in that order; junction bases with no gene match: 9. The CDR3 length is 15 residues. DNA of the CDR3: TGTGCCAGCAAGGCCCGCCTAGCGGACACAGATACGCAGTATTTT. This translates into CASKARLADTDTQYF. Full variable domain (outside the CDR3, taken from reference TRBV2 and TRBJ2-3): EPEVTQTPSHQVTQMGQEVILRCVPISNHLYFYWYRQILGQKVEFLVSFYNNEISEKSEIFDDQFSVERPDGSNFTLKIRSTKLEDSAMYFCASKARLADTDTQYFGPGTRLTVL.

The chain joins TRBV2 to TRBJ2-2, with 10 bases aligning to TRBD1. V was pared by 9 bases and J by 4 bases, with 11 bases of the junction left unmatched. Germline V lookup: CDR1 SNHLY, CDR2 FYNNEI. This CDR3 is built from 16 residues. CDR3 in amino acids: CARGQGGSERTGELFF. DNA of the CDR3: TGTGCCAGAGGACAGGGGGGGAGCGAACGCACCGGGGAGCTGTTTTTT.

The chain is built from TRBV7-2 and TRBJ1-4; tentatively, D is TRBD1 (6 bases). This CDR3 has 15 residues. Germline CDR1 SGHTA, CDR2 FQGNSA. V dropped 4 bases and J dropped 7 bases, with 16 bases sitting between them. The CDR3 DNA reads TGTGCCAGCAGCTCCCTGGACAGACGGGGTGAAAAACTGTTTTTT. This translates into CASSSLDRRGEKLFF. The entire variable domain, with the rest obtained from reference TRBV7-2 and TRBJ1-4, is as follows: GAGVSQSPSNKVTEKGKDVELRCDPISGHTALYWYRQSLGQGLEFLIYFQGNSAPDKSGLPSDRFSAERTGGSVSTLTIQRTQQEDSAVYLCASSSLDRRGEKLFFGSGTQLSVL.

Only one count was recorded for this clone. The rearrangement joins TRBV7-2 to TRBJ2-7, with 9 bases fitting TRBD2. Trimming cost V 5 bases and J 1 base; bases outside gene matches: 12. Germline lookup yields CDR1 SGHTA and CDR2 FQGNSA. The CDR3 runs 17 residues. CDR3 coding DNA: TGTGCCAGCAGCCTACAAGTTCTAGCGGGACCTTCCTACGAGCAGTACTTC. Translation: CASSLQVLAGPSYEQYF.

The V call is TRBV28, the J call TRBJ1-1, with D possibly matching TRBD1 (5 bases). The V end lost 6 bases, the J end lost 4 bases, and 12 bases lay between the germline ends. Germline loops: CDR1 MDHEN, CDR2 SYDVKM. The CDR3 is 13 residues long. The CDR3 loop is CASSYRRGTEAFF. DNA for the CDR3: TGTGCCAGCAGCTACCGAAGGGGCACTGAAGCTTTCTTT.

The chain uses TRBV19 and TRBJ2-7; TRBD2 is a possible D gene (7 bases). V lost 5 bases and J 2 bases, leaving 13 bases between the germline ends. The CDR3 contains 14 residues. Germline V gene sequence: CDR1 LNHDA, CDR2 SQIVND (reference sequence). The CDR3 protein is CASSRAGATYEQYF. The CDR3 region has the DNA TGTGCCAGTAGTCGGGCGGGGGCCACCTACGAGCAGTACTTC.